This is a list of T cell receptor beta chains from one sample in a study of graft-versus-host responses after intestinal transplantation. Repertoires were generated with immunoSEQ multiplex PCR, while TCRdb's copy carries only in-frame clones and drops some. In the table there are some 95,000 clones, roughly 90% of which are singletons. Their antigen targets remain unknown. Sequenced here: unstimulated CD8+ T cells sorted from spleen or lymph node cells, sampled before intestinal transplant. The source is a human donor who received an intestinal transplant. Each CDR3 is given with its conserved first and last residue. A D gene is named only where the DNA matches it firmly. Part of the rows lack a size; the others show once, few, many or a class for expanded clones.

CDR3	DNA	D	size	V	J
CASSLDGTGRYEQYF	TGTGCCAGCAGCTTGGACGGGACAGGGAGGTACGAGCAGTACTTC	TRBD1	once	TRBV5-6	TRBJ2-7
CASSVAQGAIEAFF	TGTGCCAGCAGCGTAGCGCAGGGGGCTATTGAAGCTTTCTTT	TRBD1	NA	TRBV9	TRBJ1-1
CSGLTGYGYTF	TGCAGCGGCCTGACAGGATATGGCTACACCTTC	NA	NA	TRBV29-1	TRBJ1-2
CSARELGELFF	TGCAGTGCTAGAGAATTAGGGGAGCTGTTTTTT	NA	NA	TRBV20-1	TRBJ2-2
CASSLGLAGGTGELFF	TGTGCCAGCAGCTTAGGACTAGCGGGGGGCACCGGGGAGCTGTTTTTT	TRBD2	NA	TRBV13	TRBJ2-2
CATAGTHSYEQYF	TGTGCCACTGCCGGGACACACTCCTACGAGCAGTACTTC	NA	NA	TRBV19	TRBJ2-7
CASSGVMTYEQYF	TGTGCCAGCAGCGGAGTGATGACCTACGAGCAGTACTTC	NA	NA	TRBV6-1	TRBJ2-7
CASSQERERAYEQYF	TGCGCCAGCAGCCAAGAAAGGGAGCGGGCCTACGAGCAGTACTTC	NA	NA	TRBV4-3	TRBJ2-7
CASSIWTVSYNEQFF	TGTGCCAGTAGTATTTGGACAGTTTCCTACAATGAGCAGTTCTTC	NA	NA	TRBV19	TRBJ2-1
CASSLADTNNEQFF	TGTGCCAGCAGTTTAGCTGACACAAACAATGAGCAGTTCTTC	NA	NA	TRBV27	TRBJ2-1
CASSQIRPRDRVSKNTEAFF	TGTGCCAGCAGCCAAATCAGACCCCGGGACAGGGTATCCAAGAACACTGAAGCTTTCTTT	TRBD1	NA	TRBV7-7	TRBJ1-1
CASSGGGVETQYF	TGCGCCAGCAGTGGGGGGGGAGTGGAGACCCAGTACTTC	TRBD2	NA	TRBV10-1	TRBJ2-5
CASSRDRVTDTEAFF	TGCGCCAGCAGCCGGGACAGGGTCACGGACACTGAAGCTTTCTTT	TRBD1	NA	TRBV4-1	TRBJ1-1
CAWGVGANQPQHF	TGTGCCTGGGGGGTAGGGGCCAATCAGCCCCAGCATTTT	NA	NA	TRBV30	TRBJ1-5
CASSQDLQGARYEKLFF	TGCGCCAGCAGCCAAGATTTACAGGGGGCGCGGTACGAAAAACTGTTTTTT	TRBD1	NA	TRBV4-3	TRBJ1-4
CASSLERGRGNYGYTF	TGTGCCAGCAGCTTAGAGCGGGGCAGGGGAAACTATGGCTACACCTTC	NA	NA	TRBV7-8	TRBJ1-2